The T cell receptor (beta chain) described here comes from a study of cytomegalovirus exposure and HLA in healthy donors. The study, taken as a whole, reports: Fewer than 200 TCR beta chains were listed as cytomegalovirus-associated. Subsequent analysis revealed that first-cohort TCR clusters tended to co-occur in the approximately 120 validation repertoires.

Method: immunoSEQ multiplex PCR; TCRdb's copy keeps in-frame clones and lacks some. The table has about 360,000 clones, 86% seen once. The CDR3 contains 15 residues. The V gene lost 1 base and the J gene lost 4 bases, with 13 bases spanning the gap. In germline, CDR1 is LNHDA, CDR2 SQIVND (reference sequence). Worth noting for this clone: The target antigen is unknown.

The TCR originated in a woman aged 18-29 years in good health and CMV-seronegative. The V and J genes are TRBV19 and TRBJ1-1; tentatively, D is TRBD1 (5 bases). Sequencing was performed on PBMCs. The CDR3 nucleotides are TGTGCCAGTAGTATAGTATGGGGGGGAAGCACTGAAGCTTTCTTT. Translated: CASSIVWGGSTEAFF.